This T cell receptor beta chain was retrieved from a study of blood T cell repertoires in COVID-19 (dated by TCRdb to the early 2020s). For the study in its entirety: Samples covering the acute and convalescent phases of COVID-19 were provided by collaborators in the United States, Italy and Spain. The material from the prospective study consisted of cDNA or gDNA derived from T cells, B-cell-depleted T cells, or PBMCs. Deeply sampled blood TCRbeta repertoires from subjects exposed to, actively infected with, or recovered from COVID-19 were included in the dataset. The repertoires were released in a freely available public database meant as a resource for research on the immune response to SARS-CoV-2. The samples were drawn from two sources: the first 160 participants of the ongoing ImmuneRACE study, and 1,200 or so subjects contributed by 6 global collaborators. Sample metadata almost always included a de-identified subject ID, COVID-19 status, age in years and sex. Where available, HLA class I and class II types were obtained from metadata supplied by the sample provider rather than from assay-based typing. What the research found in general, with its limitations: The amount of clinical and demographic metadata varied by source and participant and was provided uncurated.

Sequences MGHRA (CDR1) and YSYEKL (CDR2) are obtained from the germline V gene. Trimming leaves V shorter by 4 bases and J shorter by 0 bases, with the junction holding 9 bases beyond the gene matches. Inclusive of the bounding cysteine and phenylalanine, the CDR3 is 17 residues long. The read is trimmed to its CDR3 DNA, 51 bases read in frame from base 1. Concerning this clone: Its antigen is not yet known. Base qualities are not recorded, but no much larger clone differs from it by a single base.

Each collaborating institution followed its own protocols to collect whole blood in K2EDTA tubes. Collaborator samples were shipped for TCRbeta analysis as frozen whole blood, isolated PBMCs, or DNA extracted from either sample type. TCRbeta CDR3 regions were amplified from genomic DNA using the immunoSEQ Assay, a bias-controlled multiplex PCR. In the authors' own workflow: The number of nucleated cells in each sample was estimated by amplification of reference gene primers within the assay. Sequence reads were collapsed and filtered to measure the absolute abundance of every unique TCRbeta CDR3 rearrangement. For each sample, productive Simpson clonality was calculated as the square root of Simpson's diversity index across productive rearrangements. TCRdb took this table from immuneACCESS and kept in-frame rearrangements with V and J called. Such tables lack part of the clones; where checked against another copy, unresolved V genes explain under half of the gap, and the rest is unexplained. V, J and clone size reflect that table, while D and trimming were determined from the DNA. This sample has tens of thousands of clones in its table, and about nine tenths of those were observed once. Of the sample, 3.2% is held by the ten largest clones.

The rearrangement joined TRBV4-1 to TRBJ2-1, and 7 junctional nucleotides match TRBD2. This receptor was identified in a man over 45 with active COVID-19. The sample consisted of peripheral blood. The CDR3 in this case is CASSRKAGHSSYNEQFF. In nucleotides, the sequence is TGCGCCAGCAGCCGGAAAGCGGGGCATAGCTCCTACAATGAGCAGTTCTTC.